Many counts were recorded for the clone carrying this T cell receptor (beta chain). Its antigen is still unknown. This record comes from a study of early T cells in non-severe SARS-CoV-2 infection. Study-level findings and limits: Private and CD4 specificities were missed by VDJdb matching, skewed to anti-spike CD8.

TCRdb independently ran MiXCR on the 5' RACE reads; one entry per CDR3 protein. The sample includes tens of thousands of distinct CDR3 sequences, around an eighth seen only once; the top ten take around 7%. The CDR3 runs 14 residues. Germline lookup yields CDR1 SGHTA and CDR2 FQGNSA. V lost 1 base to trimming and J lost 10 bases; unmatched junction nucleotides: 2. The V gene is TRBV7-2, the J gene TRBJ1-6; TRBD1 matches 9 bases. The TCR was taken from an adult who was a healthcare worker with PCR-confirmed SARS-CoV-2 infection or an uninfected control (not recorded which). The sequencing input was whole blood. The CDR3 sequence: CASSLETGGSPLHF. CDR3 bases: TGTGCCAGCAGCTTAGAAACAGGGGGCTCACCCCTCCACTTT.